A single sample gave rise to the 21 T cell receptor beta chains below, sequenced in a study of blood T cell repertoires in COVID-19 (dated by TCRdb to about 2020). The library was obtained by the immunoSEQ multiplex PCR assay. This immuneACCESS table, as held by TCRdb, lists in-frame sequences with V and J called but not all clones. Of the missing ones, under half trace to an unresolved V gene in checked studies; the others have no known cause. In all, the sample holds fewer than 90,000 clones, and more than 90% of those were seen once. The top ten constitute 3.5% to 5% of the sample. The material sequenced was peripheral blood. The receptor set was obtained from a human donor with active COVID-19. The donor label of this sample is uncertain.

This clone was seen only once. V usage is TRBV7-6 and J usage is TRBJ2-5; 12 nucleotides align to TRBD2. V lost 3 bases and J lost 4; bases outside the gene matches: 6. This CDR3 comprises 16 residues. Germline V lookup: CDR1 SGHVS, CDR2 FNYEAQ. CDR3 sequence (DNA): TGTGCCAGCAGCTTTACTAGCGGGGGGTTGGCAGAGACCCAGTACTTC. It is translated as CASSFTSGGLAETQYF.

V usage is TRBV5-4 and J usage is TRBJ2-2; TRBD1 aligns across 8 bases. The length of the CDR3 is 14 residues. V trimming: 3 bases; J trimming: 7 bases; junction bases outside the gene matches: 5. CDR1 is SGHNT and CDR2 is YYREEE in the germline V gene (reference sequence). CDR3 residues: CASSSAGGYGELFF. In DNA, the CDR3 is TGTGCCAGCAGCTCGGCAGGGGGCTACGGGGAGCTGTTTTTT.

The chain recombines TRBV7-2 with TRBJ2-3, with unresolved D. The CDR3 extends over 11 amino acids. V was pared by 7 bases and J by 0 bases, with 2 bases between. CDR1 and CDR2 (germline): SGHTA, FQGNSA. CDR3 DNA sequence: TGTGCCAGCACTAGCACAGATACGCAGTATTTT. This gives the protein CASTSTDTQYF.

This rearrangement joins TRBV5-1 to TRBJ2-7, with 7 positions matching TRBD2. Germline-derived CDR1 and CDR2 are SGHRS and YFSETQ. CDR3 length: 15 residues. The trim removed 4 bases at V and 0 bases at J, leaving 7 bases unmatched. The CDR3, as DNA: TGCGCCAGCAGCCGTAACGGGAGGAGCTCCTACGAGCAGTACTTC. Protein: CASSRNGRSSYEQYF.

The chain uses TRBV6-5 and TRBJ1-5; a weak D match, TRBD1 (6 bases). V lost 6 bases and J 2 bases, leaving 14 bases between the germline ends. CDR3 length: 15 residues. Germline V gene data show CDR1 as MNHEY and CDR2 as SVGAGI. The CDR3 nucleotides read TGTGCCAGCAGATCGGGGGGGGCTGGCAATCAGCCCCAGCATTTT. Translated: CASRSGGAGNQPQHF.

The rearrangement uses TRBV3-1 (or the pseudogene TRBV3-2) and TRBJ2-5, with 8 bases identical to TRBD1. With V trimmed by 3 bases and J by 2 bases, 2 bases remained unmatched. The germline gives CDR1 LGHDT, CDR2 YNNKEL (reference sequence). The CDR3 is 14 amino acids. The CDR3 region is CASSQNRGQETQYF. The CDR3 DNA follows: TGTGCCAGCAGCCAGAACAGGGGGCAAGAGACCCAGTACTTC.

The rearrangement joins TRBV14 to TRBJ1-3, with D tentatively TRBD1 (5 bases). Per germline, CDR1 SGHDN and CDR2 FVKESK. The CDR3 is made up of 16 amino acids. V lost 4 bases, J lost 0 bases, and 13 bases lay in between. CDR3 bases: TGTGCCAGCAGCCCCGGGGGGACCTTCTCTGGAAACACCATATATTTT. Its protein product is CASSPGGTFSGNTIYF. Supplemented by reference TRBV14 and TRBJ1-3, the full variable domain reads EAGVTQFPSHSVIEKGQTVTLRCDPISGHDNLYWYRRVMGKEIKFLLHFVKESKQDESGMPNNRFLAERTGGTYSTLKVQPAELEDSGVYFCASSPGGTFSGNTIYFGEGSWLTVV.

The chain carries TRBV5-1 and TRBJ1-1, with TRBD1 matching 8 bases. The ends lost 4 bases at V and 0 bases at J; junction bases unmatched: 8. The CDR3 length is 16 residues. Per germline, CDR1 SGHRS and CDR2 YFSETQ. CDR3 sequence: CASSQQDRAMNTEAFF. The CDR3 DNA follows: TGCGCCAGCAGCCAGCAGGACAGGGCGATGAACACTGAAGCTTTCTTT.

The J gene is TRBJ2-1, the V gene TRBV6-1; 12 positions match TRBD2. The CDR3 is 18 residues long. V trimming: 4 bases; J trimming: 4 bases; junction bases outside the gene matches: 11. Germline V gives CDR1 MNHNS, CDR2 SASEGT. CDR3 residues: CASSAGLAGPLAYNEQFF. The CDR3 region has the DNA TGTGCCAGCAGTGCTGGACTAGCGGGGCCCTTAGCGTACAATGAGCAGTTCTTC.

This clone showed up just a few times. This sequence joins TRBV7-9 and TRBJ2-7; 7 bases are shared with TRBD1. This CDR3 comprises 13 residues. V shed 7 bases and J 5 bases; nucleotides not matched to a gene: 8. Germline V gene data show CDR1 as SEHNR and CDR2 as FQNEAQ (reference sequence). CDR3 protein: CASMGDSGDEQYF. As DNA, the CDR3 is TGTGCCAGCATGGGGGACAGTGGCGACGAGCAGTACTTC.

This rearrangement joins TRBV15 to TRBJ2-6, with D possibly TRBD1 on 7 matching bases. The V and J ends lost 5 bases and 4 bases respectively, with 15 bases between them. Germline-derived CDR1 and CDR2 are LNHNV and YYDKDF (reference sequence). CDR3 length: 16 amino acids. CDR3 DNA: TGTGCCACCAGCCCCAGGGGGGCCTCCGGGGCCAACGTCCTGACTTTC. It is translated as CATSPRGASGANVLTF.

The chain links TRBV21-1 to TRBJ1-4; TRBD1, the table's D call, was not compared with the DNA. TRBV21-1 is reported as a pseudogene. The CDR3 extends over 13 amino acids. The CDR3 protein is CASSRDRAEKLFF. The DNA for the CDR3 is TGTGCCAGCAGCCGGGACAGGGCTGAAAAACTGTTTTTT.

This clone is a singleton in its sample. This rearrangement joins TRBV5-4 to TRBJ2-4, with D maybe TRBD1 (5 bases). The germline V gene encodes CDR1 SGHNT and CDR2 YYREEE (reference sequence). Trimming took off 4 bases at V and 1 base at J, with 18 bases between the two ends. The CDR3 consists of 17 residues. The CDR3 coding sequence is TGTGCCAGCAGCGCGGATCAGGGCCCCGGGGCCAAAAACATTCAGTACTTC. It codes for CASSADQGPGAKNIQYF. Based on the CDR3 plus reference TRBV5-4 and TRBJ2-4, the full variable domain is ETGVTQSPTHLIKTRGQQVTLRCSSQSGHNTVSWYQQALGQGPQFIFQYYREEENGRGNFPPRFSGLQFPNYSSELNVNALELDDSALYLCASSADQGPGAKNIQYFGAGTRLSVL.

The chain uses TRBV4-2 and TRBJ2-3, with D possibly matching TRBD1 (5 bases). V lost 1 base and J 3 bases, leaving 14 bases between the germline ends. Germline values: CDR1 LGHNA, CDR2 YNFKEQ. The CDR3 is 16 amino acids. The CDR3 region has the DNA TGTGCCAGCAGCCAAGGACAGAGCATTACTACAGATACGCAGTATTTT. This gives the protein CASSQGQSITTDTQYF.

The gene calls are TRBV24-1 and TRBJ2-1; D remains ambiguous. The germline gives CDR1 KGHDR, CDR2 SFDVKD. CDR3 length: 15 amino acids. The germline V and J ends were trimmed by 5 bases and 6 bases, with 16 bases remaining between them. The CDR3 bases are TGTGCCACCAGTGCCCACGTGCGGTACACCAATGAGCAGTTCTTC. Its translation: CATSAHVRYTNEQFF.

The CDR3 DNA reads as TGTGCCAGCAGTTACTGCCCTAGTGGTCGTGAGACCCAGTACTTC. Amino acids: CASSYCPSGRETQYF. This rearrangement joins TRBV6-2 or TRBV6-3 to TRBJ2-5; D is undetermined. This CDR3 has 15 amino acids. Germline CDR1 MNHEY, CDR2 SVGEGT. The V end was cut by 1 base, the J end by 5 bases, with 14 bases between.

The chain recombines TRBV10-3 with TRBJ1-2; 9 bases agree with TRBD1. Losses at the gene ends were 2 bases for V and 7 bases for J; bases not matched to a gene: 2. Germline CDR1 ENHRY, CDR2 SYGVKD. The CDR3 extends over 13 amino acids. The CDR3 coding sequence is TGTGCCATCAGTGAGGGACAGGGGTTTGGCTACACCTTC. This gives the protein CAISEGQGFGYTF.

The J gene is TRBJ2-2, the V gene TRBV18; 9 positions match TRBD1. Germline V gives CDR1 KGHSH, CDR2 LQKENI. V lost 3 bases, J lost 3 bases, and 2 bases stayed unmatched. CDR3 length: 15 amino acids. The CDR3 spells CASSPRQGDTGELFF. CDR3 nucleotide sequence: TGTGCCAGCTCACCCAGACAGGGGGACACCGGGGAGCTGTTTTTT. Complete variable domain (other parts from reference TRBV18 and TRBJ2-2): NAGVMQNPRHLVRRRGQEARLRCSPMKGHSHVYWYRQLPEEGLKFMVYLQKENIIDESGMPKERFSAEFPKEGPSILRIQQVVRGDSAAYFCASSPRQGDTGELFFGEGSRLTVL.

The genes are TRBV5-5 and TRBJ2-3, with TRBD2 matching 13 bases. The length of the CDR3 is 17 residues. Germline trimming cut 4 bases from V and 6 bases from J; bases unmatched to any gene: 11. Per germline, CDR1 SGHKS and CDR2 YYEKEE (reference sequence). CDR3 sequence: CASSAPGLAGEADTQYF. For the CDR3, the DNA is TGTGCCAGCAGCGCTCCAGGACTAGCGGGAGAGGCGGATACGCAGTATTTT.

The rearrangement uses TRBV6-5 and TRBJ2-3; D gene ambiguous. V was cut by 6 bases and J by 4 bases, with 11 bases left in between. The length of the CDR3 is 13 residues. The germline gives CDR1 MNHEY, CDR2 SVGAGI. The CDR3: CASSKNNADTQYF. DNA of the CDR3: TGTGCCAGCAGCAAGAACAACGCAGATACGCAGTATTTT.

The chain joins TRBV12-3 or TRBV12-4 to TRBJ2-5, with unresolved D. This CDR3 region has 12 residues. V lost 5 bases and J lost 5, with 9 bases in between. Here the CDR3 DNA reads TGTGCCAGCAGTCAGGTACCGGAGACCCAGTACTTC. Its protein product is CASSQVPETQYF.